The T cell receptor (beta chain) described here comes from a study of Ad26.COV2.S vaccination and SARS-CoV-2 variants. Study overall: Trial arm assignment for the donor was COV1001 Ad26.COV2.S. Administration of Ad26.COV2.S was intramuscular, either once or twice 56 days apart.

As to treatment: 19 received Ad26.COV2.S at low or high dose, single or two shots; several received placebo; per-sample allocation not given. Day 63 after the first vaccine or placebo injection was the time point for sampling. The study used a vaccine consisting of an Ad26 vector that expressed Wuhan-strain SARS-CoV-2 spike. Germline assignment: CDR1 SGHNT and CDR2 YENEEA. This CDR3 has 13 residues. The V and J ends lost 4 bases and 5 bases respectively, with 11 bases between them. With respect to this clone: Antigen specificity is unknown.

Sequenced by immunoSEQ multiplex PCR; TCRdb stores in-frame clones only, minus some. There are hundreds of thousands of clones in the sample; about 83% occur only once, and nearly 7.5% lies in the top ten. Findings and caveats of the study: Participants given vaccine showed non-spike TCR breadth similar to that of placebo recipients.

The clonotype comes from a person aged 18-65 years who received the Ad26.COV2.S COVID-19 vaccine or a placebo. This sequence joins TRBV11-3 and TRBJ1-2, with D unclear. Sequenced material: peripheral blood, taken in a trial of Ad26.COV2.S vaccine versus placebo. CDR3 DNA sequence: TGTGCCAGCAGCTCAGTGGGATCATATGGCTACACCTTC. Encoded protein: CASSSVGSYGYTF. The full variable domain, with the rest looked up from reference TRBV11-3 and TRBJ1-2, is EAGVVQSPRYKIIEKKQPVAFWCNPISGHNTLYWYLQNLGQGPELLIRYENEEAVDDSQLPKDRFSAERLKGVDSTLKIQPAELGDSAVYLCASSSVGSYGYTFGSGTRLTVV.